These 6 T cell receptor beta chains originate from one sample sequenced in a study of T cell changes during pregnancy in multiple sclerosis. Clones were sequenced by immunoSEQ multiplex PCR, and TCRdb holds only the in-frame ones, with some missing. The top ten clones hold roughly 1.7% of a sample with some 40,000 clones, approximately 94% of them seen once. Sequences were derived from peripheral blood, sampled in the third trimester of pregnancy. These TCRs come from a female donor with multiple sclerosis, enrolled in a pregnancy study.

This chain joins TRBV18 and TRBJ1-2; D call uncertain. Germline V gene sequence: CDR1 KGHSH, CDR2 LQKENI. The CDR3 covers 14 residues. The V gene lost 3 bases and the J gene lost 8 bases, with 16 bases spanning the gap. The CDR3 region has the DNA TGTGCCAGCTCACCTTCGGTAACTCTGAAAGGCTACACCTTC. Amino acid sequence: CASSPSVTLKGYTF.

This chain joins TRBV6-6 and TRBJ2-5; 7 bases agree with TRBD1. CDR3 length equals 15 residues. Trimming at V came to 5 bases and at J to 2 bases, leaving 8 bases not matched to a gene. Germline V gives CDR1 MNHNY, CDR2 SVGAGI (reference sequence). CDR3: CASSPRGTVQETQYF. In nucleotides, the CDR3 is TGTGCCAGCAGTCCACGAGGGACAGTACAAGAGACCCAGTACTTC.

This chain links TRBV13 with TRBJ2-1; 7 bases are a match to TRBD1. After removal of 0 bases from V and 3 bases from J, the junction contained 2 bases not matched to a gene. This CDR3 has 15 amino acids. The germline V gene has CDR1 PRHDT and CDR2 FYEKMQ (reference sequence). CDR3 nucleotide sequence: TGTGCCAGCAGCTTAGGGGGACAGAACTACAATGAGCAGTTCTTC. Translation gives CASSLGGQNYNEQFF.

This chain joins TRBV27 and TRBJ2-7; TRBD2 might be the D (6 bases). The CDR3 runs 16 residues. Germline V gives CDR1 MNHEY, CDR2 SMNVEV (reference sequence). Trimming pared 4 bases from V and 3 bases from J, leaving 19 bases between. The CDR3 sequence is CASSYSSGSMDYEQYF. CDR3 DNA: TGTGCCAGCAGTTACTCGAGCGGGTCCATGGACTACGAGCAGTACTTC.

This rearrangement joins TRBV7-9 to TRBJ1-5, with a tentative D call TRBD1 (6 bases). CDR3 length: 16 amino acids. Germline V gene data show CDR1 as SEHNR and CDR2 as FQNEAQ (reference sequence). V lost 5 bases and J 2 bases, leaving 16 bases between the germline ends. The CDR3, as DNA: TGTGCCAGCAGCGAAATTGGGGGCCGGGGCAATCAGCCCCAGCATTTT. This encodes CASSEIGGRGNQPQHF.

The CDR3 protein is CASRTSGGANNEQFF. Here the CDR3 DNA reads TGTGCCAGTAGGACGAGCGGGGGGGCCAATAATGAGCAGTTCTTC. The V call is TRBV19, the J call TRBJ2-1; 10 nucleotides align to TRBD2. Per the germline V gene, CDR1 is LNHDA and CDR2 is SQIVND (reference sequence). V shed 6 bases, J shed 7 bases, and the junction held 9 bases outside the gene matches. The CDR3 length is 15 residues.